This is a list of T cell receptor beta chains from one sample in a study of blood T cell repertoires in COVID-19. Only in-frame clones appear in the TCRdb table, and some are missing; sequencing was by immunoSEQ multiplex PCR. The repertoire holds some 88,000 clones, with 65% to 90% as singletons. What was sequenced was peripheral blood. All receptors come from a man aged 55 to 69 with acute or convalescent COVID-19. Each CDR3 is given with its conserved first and last residue. Each record gives: J gene, clone size, CDR3 length, V gene, D gene, CDR3 protein, CDR3 DNA. D genes are given only for firm matches. Size tells how often a clone was seen (once, few, many) or the class of an expanded clone, and some rows leave it out.

J gene: TRBJ2-5; clone size: NA; CDR3 length: 14; V gene: TRBV6-5; D gene: NA; CDR3 protein: CASSYGWQQETQYF; CDR3 DNA: TGTGCCAGCAGTTACGGCTGGCAGCAAGAGACCCAGTACTTC
J gene: TRBJ2-2; clone size: once; CDR3 length: 15; V gene: TRBV19; D gene: NA; CDR3 protein: CAISPSRGITGELFF; CDR3 DNA: TGTGCCATTAGTCCCTCCCGGGGGATCACCGGGGAGCTGTTTTTT
J gene: TRBJ1-5; clone size: NA; CDR3 length: 12; V gene: TRBV7-2; D gene: NA; CDR3 protein: CASSPSNQPQHF; CDR3 DNA: TGTGCCAGCAGCCCCTCGAATCAGCCCCAGCATTTT
J gene: TRBJ1-2; clone size: few; CDR3 length: 13; V gene: TRBV6-5; D gene: NA; CDR3 protein: CASRRIGDYGYTF; CDR3 DNA: TGTGCCAGCAGGCGTATAGGGGACTATGGCTACACCTTC
J gene: TRBJ2-1; clone size: NA; CDR3 length: 13; V gene: TRBV27; D gene: TRBD2; CDR3 protein: CASSGLAGGEQFF; CDR3 DNA: TGTGCCAGCAGTGGACTAGCGGGAGGTGAGCAGTTCTTC
J gene: TRBJ2-3; clone size: NA; CDR3 length: 18; V gene: TRBV6-1; D gene: TRBD2; CDR3 protein: CASSGKSGGPSQSDTQYF; CDR3 DNA: TGTGCCAGCAGTGGAAAAAGCGGGGGCCCCAGCCAGTCAGATACGCAGTATTTT
J gene: TRBJ1-3; clone size: once; CDR3 length: 14; V gene: TRBV6-5; D gene: TRBD1; CDR3 protein: CASSTGQGTNTIYF; CDR3 DNA: TGTGCCAGCAGTACGGGACAGGGAACGAACACCATATATTTT
J gene: TRBJ1-1; clone size: NA; CDR3 length: 17; V gene: TRBV7-2; D gene: TRBD1; CDR3 protein: CASSLASQGVRNTEAFF; CDR3 DNA: TGTGCCAGCAGCTTAGCGTCCCAGGGGGTTCGGAACACTGAAGCTTTCTTT
J gene: TRBJ2-5; clone size: once; CDR3 length: 15; V gene: TRBV2; D gene: TRBD2; CDR3 protein: CASSVPLAGVQTQYF; CDR3 DNA: TGTGCCAGCAGCGTCCCACTAGCGGGAGTCCAGACCCAGTACTTC
J gene: TRBJ1-3; clone size: few; CDR3 length: 15; V gene: TRBV9; D gene: TRBD1; CDR3 protein: CASGTGAHSGNTIYF; CDR3 DNA: TGTGCCAGCGGTACAGGGGCCCACTCTGGAAACACCATATATTTT
J gene: TRBJ1-5; clone size: NA; CDR3 length: 15; V gene: TRBV4-1; D gene: NA; CDR3 protein: CASSPTKNSNQPQHF; CDR3 DNA: TGCGCCAGCAGCCCGACAAAAAATAGCAATCAGCCCCAGCATTTT